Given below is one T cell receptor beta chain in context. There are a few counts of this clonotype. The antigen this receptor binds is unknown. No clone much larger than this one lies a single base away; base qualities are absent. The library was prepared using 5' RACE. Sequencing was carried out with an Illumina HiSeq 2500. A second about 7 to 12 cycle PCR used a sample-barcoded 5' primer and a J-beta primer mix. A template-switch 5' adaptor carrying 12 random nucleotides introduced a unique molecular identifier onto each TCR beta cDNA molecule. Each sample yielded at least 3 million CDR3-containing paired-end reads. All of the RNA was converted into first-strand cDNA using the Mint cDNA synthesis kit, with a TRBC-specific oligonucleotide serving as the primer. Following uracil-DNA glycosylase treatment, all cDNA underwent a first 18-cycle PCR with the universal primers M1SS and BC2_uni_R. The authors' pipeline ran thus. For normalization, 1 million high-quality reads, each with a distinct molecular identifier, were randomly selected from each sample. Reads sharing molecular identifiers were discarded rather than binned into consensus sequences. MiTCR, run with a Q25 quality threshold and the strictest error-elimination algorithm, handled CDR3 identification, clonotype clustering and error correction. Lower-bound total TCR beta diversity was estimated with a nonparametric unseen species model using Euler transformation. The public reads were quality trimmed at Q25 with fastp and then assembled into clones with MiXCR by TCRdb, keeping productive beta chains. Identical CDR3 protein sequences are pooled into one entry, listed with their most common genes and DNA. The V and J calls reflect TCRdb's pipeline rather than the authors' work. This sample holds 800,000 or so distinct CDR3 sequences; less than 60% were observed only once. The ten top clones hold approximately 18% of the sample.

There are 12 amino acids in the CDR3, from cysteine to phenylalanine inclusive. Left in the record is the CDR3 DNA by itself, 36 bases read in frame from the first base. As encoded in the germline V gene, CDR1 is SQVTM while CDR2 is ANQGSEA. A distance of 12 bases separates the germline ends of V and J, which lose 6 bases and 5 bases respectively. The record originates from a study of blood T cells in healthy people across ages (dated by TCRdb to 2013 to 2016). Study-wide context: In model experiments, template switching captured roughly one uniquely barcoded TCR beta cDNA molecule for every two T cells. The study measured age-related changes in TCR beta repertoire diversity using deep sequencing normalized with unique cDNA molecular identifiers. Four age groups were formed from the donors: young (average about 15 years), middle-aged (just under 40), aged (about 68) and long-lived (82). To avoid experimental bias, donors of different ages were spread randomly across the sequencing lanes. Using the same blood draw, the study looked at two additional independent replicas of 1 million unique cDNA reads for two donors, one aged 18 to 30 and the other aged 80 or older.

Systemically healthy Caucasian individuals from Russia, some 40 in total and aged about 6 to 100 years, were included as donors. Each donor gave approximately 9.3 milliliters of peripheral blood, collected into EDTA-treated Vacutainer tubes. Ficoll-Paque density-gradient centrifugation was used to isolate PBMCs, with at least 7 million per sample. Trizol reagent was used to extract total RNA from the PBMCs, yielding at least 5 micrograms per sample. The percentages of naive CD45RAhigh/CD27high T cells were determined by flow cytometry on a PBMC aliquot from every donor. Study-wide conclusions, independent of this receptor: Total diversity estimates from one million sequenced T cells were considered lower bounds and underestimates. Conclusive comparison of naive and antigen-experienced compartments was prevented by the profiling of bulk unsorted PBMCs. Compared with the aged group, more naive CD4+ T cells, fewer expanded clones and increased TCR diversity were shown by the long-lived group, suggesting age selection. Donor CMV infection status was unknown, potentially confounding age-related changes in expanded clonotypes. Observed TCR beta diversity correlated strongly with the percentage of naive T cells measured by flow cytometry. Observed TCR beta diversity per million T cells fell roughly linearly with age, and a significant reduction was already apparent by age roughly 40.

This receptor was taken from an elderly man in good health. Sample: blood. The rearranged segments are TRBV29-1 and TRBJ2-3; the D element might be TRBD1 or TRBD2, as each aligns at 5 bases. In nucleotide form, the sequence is TGCAGCGTGGGGCCGGGGATAGATACGCAGTATTTT. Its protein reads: CSVGPGIDTQYF.